What follows is one T cell receptor beta chain and its context. The sample originates from a study of OX40 agonist ivuxolimab in advanced cancers. Looking at the study overall: People in dose escalation had one of these cancers: hepatocellular carcinoma, melanoma, renal cell or head and neck cancer.

This CDR3 has 16 residues. V lost 4 bases and J lost 5, with 20 bases in between. Germline CDR1 reads SGHTA; CDR2 reads FQGNSA. Method: immunoSEQ multiplex PCR; TCRdb's copy keeps in-frame clones and lacks some. The sample records 90,000 to 100,000 clones, approximately 86% being singletons. Baseline, cycle 4 day 1, and cycle 7 day 1 were the blood sampling points. V is TRBV7-2 and J is TRBJ1-2; no firm D call. The sequence came from an adult with an advanced solid tumor such as melanoma, head and neck, liver or kidney cancer. The specimen was CD4+ or CD8+ T cells sorted from blood, collected in a trial of the OX40 agonist ivuxolimab. This CDR3 is CASSSNPRTVGYGYTF. The CDR3 bases are TGTGCCAGCAGCTCCAATCCTCGGACCGTCGGGTATGGCTACACCTTC.